This record concerns one T cell receptor (beta chain) sequence. Its target is unknown. The source of the sample is a study of beta chain features in type 1 diabetes. Per donor, one heparinised blood draw averaged about 116 mL. V lost 0 bases and J lost 4, with 15 bases in between. Germline V CDR1 and CDR2: MNHEY, SVGAGI. This CDR3 spans 16 amino acids. Study results and limitations: Equally in patients and controls, PCR might preferentially amplify shorter templates. A definitive answer on HLA type influencing TCRB rearrangement was not reached here. TCRB CDR3 length was moderately but significantly reduced in all four CD4+ subsets of Type 1 diabetes patients.

The study reverse transcribed the entire isolated RNA, so it sequenced expressed TCRB transcripts. Data came from immunoSEQ multiplex PCR; TCRdb stores just in-frame clones and leaves some out. This sample has 600,000 or so clones, with under 15% found just once. This chain links TRBV6-5 with TRBJ1-2, with a weak D call TRBD1 (5 bases). Sequenced: naive CD4+ T cells from blood. This TCR came from a man aged 25 to 40 with type 1 diabetes. The CDR3 sequence is CASSYSIRAGTYGYTF. The CDR3 DNA reads TGTGCCAGCAGTTACTCGATCCGGGCAGGGACCTATGGCTACACCTTC.